This T cell receptor beta chain was identified in a study of OX40 agonist ivuxolimab in advanced cancers. The overall study: Partial responses were observed in three patients, of whom one had hepatocellular carcinoma and two had cutaneous melanoma.

Blood draws occurred at baseline, cycle 4 day 1, and cycle 7 day 1. Clones were sequenced by immunoSEQ multiplex PCR, and TCRdb holds only the in-frame ones, with some missing. The data show about 70,000 clones, approximately 78% seen once. Germline values: CDR1 SGHTA, CDR2 FQGTGA. Trimming cost V 2 bases and J 3 bases, with 14 bases left between them. CDR3 length: 16 amino acids. This sample comprised CD4+ or CD8+ T cells sorted from blood, obtained in a trial of the OX40 agonist ivuxolimab. The chain employs TRBV7-3 and TRBJ2-1; possibly TRBD2 for D (5 bases). This clonotype was sampled from an adult with an advanced solid tumor such as melanoma, head and neck, liver or kidney cancer. This chain's CDR3 is CASSLVSGFVYNEQFF. CDR3 in DNA: TGTGCCAGCAGCTTAGTTTCGGGATTTGTCTACAATGAGCAGTTCTTC.